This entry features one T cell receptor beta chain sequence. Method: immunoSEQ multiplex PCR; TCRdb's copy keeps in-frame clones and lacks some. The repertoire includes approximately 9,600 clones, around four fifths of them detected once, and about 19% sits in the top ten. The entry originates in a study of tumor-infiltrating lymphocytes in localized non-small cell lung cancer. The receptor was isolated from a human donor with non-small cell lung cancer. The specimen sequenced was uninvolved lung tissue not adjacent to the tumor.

CDR3 sequence (DNA): TGTGCCAGCAGCTTAAGAGGGGGGAAGGCTTTCTTT. Its translation: CASSLRGGKAFF. V usage is TRBV11-3 and J usage is TRBJ1-1, with a possible D match to TRBD1 (6 bases). CDR3 length: 12 amino acids. Trimming pared 2 bases from V and 11 bases from J, leaving 12 bases between. Per germline, CDR1 SGHNT and CDR2 YENEEA.